This TCR beta chain was sequenced for a study of blood T cell repertoires in COVID-19. Study summary: In each case, the material was cDNA or gDNA derived from T cells, B-cell-depleted T cells, or PBMCs.

Deletions cut 0 bases from V and 8 bases from J, with 11 bases between. Looked up from germline, CDR1 is SGDLS and CDR2 is YYNGEE. The CDR3 length is 13 residues. Per the study methods: From reference gene primer amplification, estimates of nucleated cell counts were derived. The method was immunoSEQ multiplex PCR; TCRdb's version includes in-frame clones alone and lacks a portion of them. The V and J calls and clone size were taken over from that table, and D and trimming were inferred from the DNA. Among some 140,000 clones listed, around 83% were seen once. Seattle participants joined during active infection and were tracked over time.

The rearrangement uses TRBV9 and TRBJ1-2; unclear D gene. This receptor was identified in a woman aged 60-75 years with COVID-19, enrolled during active disease. The sequenced sample was peripheral blood. Here the CDR3 reads CASSVVEGLGYTF. The CDR3 coding sequence is TGTGCCAGCAGCGTAGTGGAGGGTCTCGGCTACACCTTC. Looking up the rest from reference TRBV9 and TRBJ1-2 gives the full variable domain: DSGVTQTPKHLITATGQRVTLRCSPRSGDLSVYWYQQSLDQGLQFLIQYYNGEERAKGNILERFSAQQFPDLHSELNLSSLELGDSALYFCASSVVEGLGYTFGSGTRLTVV.